This TCR beta chain was sequenced during a study of sequential checkpoint blockade in melanoma. Study results and caveats: PD-L1 staining and CD8+ counts, not mutational load, tracked tumor T-cell clonality. Response in arm A was associated with pretreatment TIL clonality.

The method was immunoSEQ multiplex PCR; TCRdb's version includes in-frame clones alone and lacks a portion of them. The sample contains some 5,400 clones, over 15% of which appear only once. Details on this clone: No antigen is known for it.

As for treatment: randomized to nivolumab then ipilimumab (arm A) or the reverse (arm B). No patient had prior DNA-damaging chemotherapy. This receptor was identified in a human donor with melanoma. The specimen was tumor tissue (inferred from file names), collected from a patient given nivolumab and ipilimumab in sequence.

The CDR3 nucleotides are TGTGCCAGCAGTTTTGAGACAGGGGCCGCTGGCTACACCTTC. It is translated as CASSFETGAAGYTF. The chain uses TRBV28 and TRBJ1-2; 8 nucleotides line up with TRBD1. Germline values: CDR1 MDHEN, CDR2 SYDVKM. This CDR3 is built from 14 residues. V dropped 3 bases and J dropped 7; count of bases not matched to a gene: 7.